Presented here are 7 T cell receptor beta chains from one specimen sequenced in a study of T cell responses to AZD1222 COVID-19 vaccine. Libraries were prepared by immunoSEQ multiplex PCR; TCRdb keeps only in-frame clonotypes and omits some of them. The table includes under 130,000 clones, roughly nine tenths detected once. Sequencing was performed on peripheral blood, taken 28 days after the second AZD1222 dose. These receptor sequences come from an adult who received the AZD1222 COVID-19 vaccine.

The rearrangement links TRBV6-1 to TRBJ2-2; no reliable D call. CDR3 length: 15 residues. The V end lost 2 bases, the J end lost 3 bases, and 10 bases lay between the germline ends. CDR1 is MNHNS, CDR2 SASEGT, per germline. This CDR3 reads CASSERSGYTGELFF. CDR3 DNA sequence: TGTGCCAGCAGTGAACGGAGTGGGTACACCGGGGAGCTGTTTTTT.

The chain has TRBV29-1 and TRBJ2-2; D ambiguous. The CDR3 totals 16 residues. Germline CDR1 SQVTM, CDR2 ANQGSEA. Trimming shortened V by 4 bases and J by 2 bases, and 17 bases separated the two germline ends. The CDR3 loop is CSVVGLGGINTGELFF. The CDR3, as DNA: TGCAGCGTTGTAGGGCTAGGTGGGATTAACACCGGGGAGCTGTTTTTT.

This clone was seen once. V is TRBV6-5 and J is TRBJ2-3; D may be TRBD1 (5 bases). CDR1 and CDR2 from the germline V gene are MNHEY and SVGAGI. V dropped 0 bases and J dropped 8 bases, with 15 bases sitting between them. The CDR3 has 15 amino acids. Here the CDR3 reads CASSYSPAQGATQYF. The CDR3 nucleotides are TGTGCCAGCAGTTACTCCCCGGCCCAAGGGGCTACGCAGTATTTT.

The J gene is TRBJ2-2, the V gene TRBV2; a possible D gene is TRBD2 (5 bases). Germline V gene lookup returns CDR1 SNHLY and CDR2 FYNNEI. The CDR3 spans 14 residues. Trimming removed 5 bases from V and 2 bases from J, with 9 bases in between. This CDR3 is CASSKTINTGELFF. CDR3 DNA: TGTGCCAGCAGTAAGACTATCAACACCGGGGAGCTGTTTTTT.

The chain employs TRBV12-5 and TRBJ2-1; a weak D match, TRBD2 (6 bases). The length of the CDR3 is 14 residues. Germline V gene data show CDR1 as LGHNT and CDR2 as FRNRAP. The ends were cut back, 1 base at V and 9 bases at J, with 13 bases in the middle. This CDR3 reads CASGLAGGRGEQFF. The CDR3 DNA sequence: TGTGCTAGTGGTTTGGCAGGAGGGCGGGGTGAGCAGTTCTTC.

The chain couples TRBV18 to TRBJ1-4, with 11 nucleotides matching TRBD1. With 3 bases clipped from V and 4 bases from J, the junction kept 7 bases outside the gene matches. The length of the CDR3 is 17 residues. Germline CDR1 and CDR2: KGHSH and LQKENI. CDR3 amino acids: CASSPPGQGVFNEKLFF. The DNA for the CDR3 is TGTGCCAGCTCACCTCCGGGACAGGGGGTGTTTAATGAAAAACTGTTTTTT.

The chain links TRBV30 to TRBJ1-3, with a tentative D call TRBD1 (5 bases). The CDR3 has 13 amino acids. The V and J ends lost 5 bases and 2 bases respectively, with 10 bases between them. The germline CDR1 and CDR2 sequences are GTSNPN and SVGIG (reference sequence). The CDR3 DNA reads as TGTGCCTGGGCAGGGATCGCTGGAAACACCATATATTTT. As protein: CAWAGIAGNTIYF.